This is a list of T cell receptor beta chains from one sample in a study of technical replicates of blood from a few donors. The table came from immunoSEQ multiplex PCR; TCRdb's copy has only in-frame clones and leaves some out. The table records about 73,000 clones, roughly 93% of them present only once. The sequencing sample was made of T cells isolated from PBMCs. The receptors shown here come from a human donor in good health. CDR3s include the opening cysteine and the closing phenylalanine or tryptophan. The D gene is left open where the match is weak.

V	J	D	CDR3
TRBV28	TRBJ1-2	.	CASFRGGYGYTF
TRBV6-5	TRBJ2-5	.	CASSSLETQYF
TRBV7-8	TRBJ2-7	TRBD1	CASSLASGQKRNEQYF
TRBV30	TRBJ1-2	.	CACRNYGYTF
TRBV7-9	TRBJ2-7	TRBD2	CASSFLPGTSGGRYEQYF
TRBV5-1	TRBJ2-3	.	CASRSTGLLTDTQYF
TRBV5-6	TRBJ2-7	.	CASSSGWGRYSSYEQYF
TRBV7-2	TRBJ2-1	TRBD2	CASSQQETSGGDEQFF
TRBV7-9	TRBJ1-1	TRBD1	CASSLGDRGLAEAFF
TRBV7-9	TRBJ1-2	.	CASINNYGYTF
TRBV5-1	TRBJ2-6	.	CASSLAGRSSGANVLTF
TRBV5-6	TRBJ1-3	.	CASSGGYLTRNTIYF
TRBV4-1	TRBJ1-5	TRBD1	CASSRVGQGGNQPQHF
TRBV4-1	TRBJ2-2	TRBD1	CASSQVAPGQGRGELFF
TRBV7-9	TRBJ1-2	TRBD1	CASSHGQGYYGYTF
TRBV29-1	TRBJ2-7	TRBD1	CSVGGQGQGSSYEQYF
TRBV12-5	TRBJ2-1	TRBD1	CASGLRTGKSYNEQFF
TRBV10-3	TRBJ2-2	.	CAIGPPMGRLTGELFF
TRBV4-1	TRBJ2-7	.	CASSHPGLGNYEQYF
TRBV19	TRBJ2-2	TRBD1	CASSTSGTGNTGELFF
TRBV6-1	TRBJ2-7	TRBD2	CATRLAKKYEQYF
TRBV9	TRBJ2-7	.	CASSTHSGTPYYEQYF
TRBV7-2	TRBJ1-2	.	CASSRGQKAGYTF
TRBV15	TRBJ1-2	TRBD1	CATSRDRGYGHTF
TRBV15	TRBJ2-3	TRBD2	CATKRTSGRALSTDTQYF
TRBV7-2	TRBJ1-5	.	CASSLGSRYSNQPQHF
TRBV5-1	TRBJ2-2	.	CASSLEGHLTGELFF
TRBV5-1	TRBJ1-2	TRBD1	CASSLQIPGGRVYGYTF
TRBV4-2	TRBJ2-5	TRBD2	CASSQGSGRGVGETQYF
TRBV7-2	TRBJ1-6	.	CASSFSWSSYNSPLHF
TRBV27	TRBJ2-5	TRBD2	CASSLMASGGETQYF
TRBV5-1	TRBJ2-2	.	CASSSSGSNTGELFF
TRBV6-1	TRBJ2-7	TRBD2	CASSELAGVYEQYF
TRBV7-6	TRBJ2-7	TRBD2	CASSLRAISGSVEGEQYF
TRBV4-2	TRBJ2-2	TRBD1	CASSPVRGQGASGELFF
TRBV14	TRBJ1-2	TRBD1	CASSRRDRVYGYTF
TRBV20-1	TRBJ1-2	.	CSASPVYGYTF
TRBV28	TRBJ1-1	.	CASSPSGGVLKEAFF